The 9 T cell receptor beta chains reported below all come from one sample, sequenced in a study of long-term antiretroviral therapy in people with HIV. Investigators performed immunoSEQ version v3.0 at survey level. Produced via immunoSEQ multiplex PCR; TCRdb's table is partial and in-frame only. The table has 11,000 or so clones, roughly 80% seen once. The sample here was unsorted PBMCs, taken 0.8 years before starting antiretroviral therapy. The receptors were gathered from a woman between 35 and 50 years old with HIV.

V usage is TRBV13 and J usage is TRBJ2-5; 12 bases map to TRBD2. Germline CDR1 PRHDT, CDR2 FYEKMQ (reference sequence). The ends lost 5 bases at V and 3 bases at J; junction bases unmatched: 4. The CDR3 is made up of 15 amino acids. As DNA, the CDR3 is TGTGCCAGCAGCCTAGCGGGAGGGCCCAAAGAGACCCAGTACTTC. Its protein product is CASSLAGGPKETQYF.

This sequence joins TRBV5-4 and TRBJ1-5; D gene ambiguous. CDR3 length: 10 residues. Germline assignment: CDR1 SGHNT and CDR2 YYREEE (reference sequence). V was shortened by 5 bases and J by 12 bases, with 9 bases between the two germline ends. CDR3 protein: CASRGSSQHF. The CDR3 nucleotides are TGTGCCAGCAGGGGGTCGAGCCAGCATTTT. The full variable domain, completed using reference TRBV5-4 and TRBJ1-5, is ETGVTQSPTHLIKTRGQQVTLRCSSQSGHNTVSWYQQALGQGPQFIFQYYREEENGRGNFPPRFSGLQFPNYSSELNVNALELDDSALYLCASRGSSQHFGDGTRLSIL.

The chain carries TRBV4-1 and TRBJ1-1, with a tentative D call TRBD1 (5 bases). Trimming stripped 0 bases from V and 7 bases from J, with 12 bases between. The germline CDR1 and CDR2 sequences are MGHRA and YSYEKL. CDR3 size: 14 residues. The CDR3 DNA is TGCGCCAGCAGCCAAGATGGGACTGCCCTTGAAGCTTTCTTT. Encoded protein: CASSQDGTALEAFF.

This clone was counted once. The CDR3 spells CASSKTGAAFGGPQHF. The DNA for the CDR3 is TGTGCCAGTAGTAAAACAGGGGCCGCCTTCGGAGGACCCCAGCATTTT. The V call is TRBV19, the J call TRBJ1-5; 7 nucleotides match TRBD1. CDR1 is LNHDA, CDR2 SQIVND, per germline (reference sequence). CDR3 length: 16 amino acids. V lost 4 bases, J lost 10 bases, and 16 bases stayed unmatched.

The V gene is TRBV2, the J gene TRBJ2-5; D is undetermined. V was trimmed by 3 bases and J by 3 bases, leaving 11 bases between them. Germline V lookup: CDR1 SNHLY, CDR2 FYNNEI. The CDR3 contains 14 residues. Here the CDR3 reads CASSDLVPEETQYF. The CDR3, as DNA: TGTGCCAGCAGTGATTTGGTCCCAGAAGAGACCCAGTACTTC.

V gene TRBV6-1 combines with J gene TRBJ2-7; 10 bases fit TRBD2. J was trimmed by 4 bases and V by 1 base; bases with no gene match: 7. CDR3 length: 16 residues. Germline loops: CDR1 MNHNS, CDR2 SASEGT. CDR3 in amino acids: CASSEGPSGSRYEQYF. The CDR3 DNA reads TGTGCCAGCAGTGAAGGGCCTAGCGGGAGTCGTTACGAGCAGTACTTC.

Notes on this clone: Relative to the germline gene, one junction end is altered; a read error may explain this. This chain joins TRBV7-7 and TRBJ2-5, with a weak D call TRBD1 (5 bases). The CDR3 is made up of 14 amino acids. Germline V gene sequence: CDR1 SSHAT, CDR2 FNYEAQ (reference sequence). The CDR3 region has the DNA TGTGCTAGCAGCGCCTTAGCCAGGGAAGAGACCCAGTACTTC. Protein product: CASSALAREETQYF.

J is TRBJ2-7 and V is TRBV5-1; D is possibly TRBD2 (6 bases). Trimming shortened V by 0 bases and J by 4 bases, and 8 bases separated the two germline ends. The V gene's germline CDR1 is SGHRS and CDR2 YFSETQ. The CDR3 is made up of 13 amino acids. The CDR3 sequence is CASSLGREYEQYF. CDR3 nucleotides: TGCGCCAGCAGCTTGGGACGGGAGTACGAGCAGTACTTC.

The CDR3 spells CASSVGFSGRITDTQYF. CDR3 DNA sequence: TGTGCCAGCAGCGTAGGGTTCTCGGGACGGATCACAGATACGCAGTATTTT. The chain combines TRBV9 with TRBJ2-3; D tentatively reads TRBD1 or TRBD2 (5 bases each). Germline-derived CDR1 and CDR2 are SGDLS and YYNGEE. The CDR3 loop spans 17 amino acids. V gave up 0 bases and J gave up 2 bases, with 16 bases separating them.